The source of this T cell receptor (beta chain) is a study of blood T cell repertoires in COVID-19. Germline CDR1 and CDR2: MDHEN and SYDVKM. This CDR3 is built from 15 residues. V was pared by 8 bases and J by 1 base, with 9 bases of the junction left unmatched. A few counts support this clone. Profiling relied on immunoSEQ multiplex PCR, and the TCRdb table lists in-frame clones only, not all of them. Of over 200,000 clones in the sample, nearly 90% were seen once. The chain has TRBV28 and TRBJ1-1; TRBD1 agrees at 8 bases. Sequencing input: PBMCs or T cells enriched from blood (not recorded which). The sequence was obtained from a man aged 25 to 40 who had recovered from COVID-19. CDR3 region: CASSWSRGPNTEAFF. The CDR3 DNA follows: TGTGCCAGCTCATGGTCCAGGGGGCCGAACACTGAAGCTTTCTTT.